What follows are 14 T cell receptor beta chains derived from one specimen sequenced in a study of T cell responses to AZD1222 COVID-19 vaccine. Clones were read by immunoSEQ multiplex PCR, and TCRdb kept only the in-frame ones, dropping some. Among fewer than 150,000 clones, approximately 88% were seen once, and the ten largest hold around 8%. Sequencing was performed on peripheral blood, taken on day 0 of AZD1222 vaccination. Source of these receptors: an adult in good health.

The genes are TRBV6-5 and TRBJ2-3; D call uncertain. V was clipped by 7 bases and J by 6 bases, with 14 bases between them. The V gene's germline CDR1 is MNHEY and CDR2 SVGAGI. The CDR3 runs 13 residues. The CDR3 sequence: CASIKAGRDTQYF. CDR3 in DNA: TGTGCCAGCATTAAGGCAGGACGTGATACGCAGTATTTT.

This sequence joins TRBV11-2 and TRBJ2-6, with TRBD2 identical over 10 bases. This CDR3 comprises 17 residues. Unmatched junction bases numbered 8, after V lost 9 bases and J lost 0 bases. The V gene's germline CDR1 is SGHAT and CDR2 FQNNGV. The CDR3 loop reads CASVAGGPSSGANVLTF. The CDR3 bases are TGTGCCAGTGTAGCGGGAGGTCCTAGCTCTGGGGCCAACGTCCTGACTTTC.

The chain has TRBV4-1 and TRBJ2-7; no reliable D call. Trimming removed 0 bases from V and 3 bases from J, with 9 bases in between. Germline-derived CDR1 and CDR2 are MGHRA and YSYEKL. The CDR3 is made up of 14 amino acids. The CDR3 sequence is CASSQDSQNYEQYF. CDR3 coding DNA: TGCGCCAGCAGCCAAGACTCACAAAACTACGAGCAGTACTTC.

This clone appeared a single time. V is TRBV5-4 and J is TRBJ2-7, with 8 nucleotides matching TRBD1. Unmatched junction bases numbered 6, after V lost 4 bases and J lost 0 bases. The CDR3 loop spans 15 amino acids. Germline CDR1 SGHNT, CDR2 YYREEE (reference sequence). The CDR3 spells CASSVPGTGSYEQYF. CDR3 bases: TGTGCCAGCAGCGTACCCGGGACAGGCTCCTACGAGCAGTACTTC.

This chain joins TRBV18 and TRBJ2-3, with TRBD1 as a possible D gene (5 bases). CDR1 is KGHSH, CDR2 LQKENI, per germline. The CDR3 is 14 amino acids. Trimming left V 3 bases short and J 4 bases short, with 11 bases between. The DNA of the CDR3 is TGTGCCAGCTCACCGACAGCTCCCTCAGATACGCAGTATTTT. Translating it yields CASSPTAPSDTQYF.

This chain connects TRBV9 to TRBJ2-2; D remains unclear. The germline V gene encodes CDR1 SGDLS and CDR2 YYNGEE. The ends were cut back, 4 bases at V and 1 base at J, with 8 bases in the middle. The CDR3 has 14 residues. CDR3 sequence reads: CASSLGGNTGELFF. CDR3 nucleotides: TGTGCCAGCAGCCTGGGCGGGAACACCGGGGAGCTGTTTTTT. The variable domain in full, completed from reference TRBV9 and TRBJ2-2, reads DSGVTQTPKHLITATGQRVTLRCSPRSGDLSVYWYQQSLDQGLQFLIQYYNGEERAKGNILERFSAQQFPDLHSELNLSSLELGDSALYFCASSLGGNTGELFFGEGSRLTVL.

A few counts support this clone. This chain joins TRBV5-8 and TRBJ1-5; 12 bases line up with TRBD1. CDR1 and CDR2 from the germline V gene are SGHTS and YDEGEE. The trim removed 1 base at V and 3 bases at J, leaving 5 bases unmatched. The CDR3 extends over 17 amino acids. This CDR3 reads CASSLWDRGLVNQPQHF. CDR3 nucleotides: TGTGCCAGCAGCTTGTGGGACAGGGGGCTAGTCAATCAGCCCCAGCATTTT.

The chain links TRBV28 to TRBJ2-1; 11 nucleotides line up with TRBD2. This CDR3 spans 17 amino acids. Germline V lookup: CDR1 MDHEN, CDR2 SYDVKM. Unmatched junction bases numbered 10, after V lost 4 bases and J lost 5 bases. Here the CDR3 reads CASSWPRRTSGHNEQFF. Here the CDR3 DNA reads TGTGCCAGCAGTTGGCCCCGCCGGACTAGCGGGCACAATGAGCAGTTCTTC.

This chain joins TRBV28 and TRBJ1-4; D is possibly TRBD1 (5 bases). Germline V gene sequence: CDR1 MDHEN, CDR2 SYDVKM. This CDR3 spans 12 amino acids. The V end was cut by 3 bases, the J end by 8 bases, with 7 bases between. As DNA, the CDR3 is TGTGCCAGCAGTTTGGGGCGCGAAAAACTGTTTTTT. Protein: CASSLGREKLFF.

Here the CDR3 reads CASSLEEGTDSPLHF. The CDR3 nucleotides read TGTGCCAGCAGCTTGGAGGAGGGAACCGATTCACCCCTCCACTTT. V usage is TRBV5-4 and J usage is TRBJ1-6; D not certain. The germline V gene encodes CDR1 SGHNT and CDR2 YYREEE (reference sequence). The ends were cut back, 0 bases at V and 8 bases at J, with 12 bases in the middle. The CDR3 loop spans 15 amino acids. Full variable domain (rest looked up from reference TRBV5-4 and TRBJ1-6): ETGVTQSPTHLIKTRGQQVTLRCSSQSGHNTVSWYQQALGQGPQFIFQYYREEENGRGNFPPRFSGLQFPNYSSELNVNALELDDSALYLCASSLEEGTDSPLHFGNGTRLTVT.

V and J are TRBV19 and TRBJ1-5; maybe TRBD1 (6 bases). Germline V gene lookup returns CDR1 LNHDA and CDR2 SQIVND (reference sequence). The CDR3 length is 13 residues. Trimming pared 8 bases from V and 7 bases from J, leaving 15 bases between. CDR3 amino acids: CASHTGAGQPQHF. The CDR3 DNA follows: TGTGCCAGTCACACGGGGGCGGGACAGCCCCAGCATTTT.

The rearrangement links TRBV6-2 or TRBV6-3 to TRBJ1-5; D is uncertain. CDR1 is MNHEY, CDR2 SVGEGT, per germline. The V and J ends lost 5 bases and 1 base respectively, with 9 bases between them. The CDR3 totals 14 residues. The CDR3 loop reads CASSDLQSNQPQHF. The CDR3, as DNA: TGTGCCAGCAGTGACCTCCAGAGCAATCAGCCCCAGCATTTT.

The CDR3 here is CASSLIQVMNTEAFF. The CDR3 nucleotides read TGTGCCAGCAGTCTAATACAGGTGATGAACACTGAAGCTTTCTTT. The rearrangement uses TRBV28 and TRBJ1-1; TRBD1 is a possible D gene (5 bases). The length of the CDR3 is 15 residues. V gave up 5 bases and J gave up 0 bases, with 13 bases separating them. Germline values: CDR1 MDHEN, CDR2 SYDVKM.

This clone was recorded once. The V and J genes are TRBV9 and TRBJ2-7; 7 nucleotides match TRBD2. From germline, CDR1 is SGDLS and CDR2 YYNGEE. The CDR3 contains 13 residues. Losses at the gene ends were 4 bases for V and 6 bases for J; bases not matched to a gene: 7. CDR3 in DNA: TGTGCCAGCAGCACGCTTTCTAGCGGCGAGCAGTACTTC. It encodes CASSTLSSGEQYF.